The TCR beta chain described here comes from a study of blood T cell repertoires in COVID-19. For the study at large: Collection of acute and convalescent COVID-19 samples took place in the United States, Italy and Spain. T cells, B-cell-depleted T cells, or PBMCs provided the cDNA or gDNA that served as material.

The V and J ends lost 4 bases and 3 bases, in that order; junction bases with no gene match: 5. Germline-derived CDR1 and CDR2 are SGHVS and FQNEAQ. The CDR3 consists of 14 residues. Profiling relied on immunoSEQ multiplex PCR, and the TCRdb table lists in-frame clones only, not all of them. The data contain 200,000 to 250,000 clones, 80% of them seen just once; the ten biggest clones take up roughly 6%. The sample was peripheral blood. The sequence came from a woman in her 70s with acute or convalescent COVID-19. The chain has TRBV7-8 and TRBJ1-2, with 7 nucleotides matching TRBD1. The CDR3 reads CASSSRQGDYGYTF. In DNA, the CDR3 is TGTGCCAGCAGCTCCCGACAGGGAGACTATGGCTACACCTTC.